This TCR beta chain was observed in a study of regulatory T cells in long-lasting Graves disease. V was clipped by 7 bases and J by 5 bases; unmatched bases: 6. Germline V CDR1 and CDR2: PRHDT, FYEKMQ (reference sequence). The CDR3 has 15 amino acids. Time point noted: newly diagnosed GD, antithyroid drugs for less than 3 months. Preparation of the TCR library used RNA extracted from PBMCs. Tubes containing EDTA received around 9.9 milliliters of drawn peripheral blood. HTBI primers from iRepertoire and Arm-PCR of CDR3 regions yielded the TCR beta libraries. In the source study's methods: The samples yielded 62 TRBV and 14 to 15 TRBJ segments. TCRdb reprocessed the multiplex PCR reads via MiXCR and lists one record per CDR3 protein. TCRdb, not the original authors, processed these V and J calls. The sample holds about 610,000 distinct CDR3 sequences; about 16% are singletons and the top ten take around 12%.

This same sample was also part of a study on T cells in Graves' hyperthyroidism and ophthalmopathy.

This TCR was sampled from a man aged 18-30 years with Graves disease. Material: peripheral blood mononuclear cells (PBMCs), obtained at new diagnosis, from a patient treated with antithyroid drugs. This rearrangement joins TRBV13 to TRBJ2-2, with TRBD1 identical over 11 bases. In DNA, the CDR3 is TGTGCCAGCACCTTGGACAGGGGGCGTACCGGGGAGCTGTTTTTT. Its protein is CASTLDRGRTGELFF.